One sample yielded the 28 T cell receptor beta chains listed below, sequenced in a study of blood T cell repertoires in COVID-19. Measured with immunoSEQ multiplex PCR; TCRdb has only the in-frame clones, and not every one. The sample consists of some 370,000 clones, roughly four fifths of them appearing once. Sequenced sample: PBMCs or T cells enriched from blood (not recorded which). The receptor set was obtained from a woman between 45 and 60 years old who had recovered from COVID-19.

This clone was counted a single time. This chain uses TRBV27 with TRBJ2-2; TRBD2 matches at 11 bases. V lost 5 bases to trimming and J lost 7 bases; unmatched junction nucleotides: 15. The CDR3 runs to 18 residues. The germline V gene has CDR1 MNHEY and CDR2 SMNVEV (reference sequence). CDR3 nucleotides: TGTGCCAGCAGTCCCCTAGCGGGAGGCTACTCAGCGGGCGGGGAGCTGTTTTTT. It codes for CASSPLAGGYSAGGELFF.

This clone was seen a single time. The chain carries TRBV30 and TRBJ1-1; D is perhaps TRBD1 (5 bases). V was shortened by 1 base and J by 7 bases, with 7 bases between the two germline ends. Germline assignment: CDR1 GTSNPN and CDR2 SVGIG (reference sequence). The CDR3 is 11 residues long. CDR3 region: CAWSGQIEAFF. CDR3 in DNA: TGTGCCTGGAGTGGACAGATTGAAGCTTTCTTT.

This clone appeared a few times. The chain recombines TRBV14 with TRBJ1-1; no clear D. CDR1 and CDR2 (germline): SGHDN, FVKESK. The CDR3 is made up of 12 amino acids. V was pared by 0 bases and J by 11 bases, with 10 bases between. The CDR3 sequence: CASSQDWSGAFF. CDR3 nucleotides: TGTGCCAGCAGCCAAGATTGGAGTGGGGCTTTCTTT.

This clone showed up just a few times. The chain couples TRBV9 to TRBJ1-1, with TRBD1 matching over 8 bases. The CDR3 is made up of 12 amino acids. Germline V CDR1 and CDR2: SGDLS, YYNGEE. With 3 bases clipped from V and 11 bases from J, the junction kept 6 bases outside the gene matches. Here the CDR3 DNA reads TGTGCCAGCAGCGGACAAACAGGGGGGGCTTTCTTT. Protein: CASSGQTGGAFF.

The chain carries TRBV4-3 and TRBJ1-4; 7 positions match TRBD1. With 0 bases clipped from V and 7 bases from J, the junction kept 11 bases outside the gene matches. The germline gives CDR1 LGHNA, CDR2 YSLEER. The CDR3 spans 17 residues. The CDR3 DNA reads TGCGCCAGCAGCCAAGATGGGTCGTCAGGGGGGAGTGAAAAACTGTTTTTT. Its translation: CASSQDGSSGGSEKLFF.

The chain recombines TRBV6-4 with TRBJ2-1; 12 bases line up with TRBD2. The CDR3 length is 16 residues. The germline V gene encodes CDR1 MRHNA and CDR2 SNTAGT. Unmatched junction bases numbered 8, after V lost 4 bases and J lost 7 bases. The CDR3 loop reads CASSVQTSGGINEQFF. The CDR3 nucleotides are TGTGCCAGCAGTGTCCAGACTAGCGGGGGAATAAATGAGCAGTTCTTC.

The J gene is TRBJ1-1, the V gene TRBV5-5; 9 nucleotides align to TRBD1. The CDR3 spans 16 residues. Per germline, CDR1 SGHKS and CDR2 YYEKEE (reference sequence). V lost 3 bases and J lost 1; bases outside the gene matches: 7. The CDR3 region is CASSSTGQGRNTEAFF. In DNA, the CDR3 is TGTGCCAGCAGCTCTACCGGACAGGGGCGGAACACTGAAGCTTTCTTT.

V usage is TRBV6-4 and J usage is TRBJ1-5; D is ambiguous. V gave up 5 bases and J gave up 5 bases, with 25 bases separating them. The CDR3 totals 18 residues. CDR1 is MRHNA and CDR2 is SNTAGT in the germline V gene. The CDR3: CASSLFELRPGNYQPQHF. The CDR3, as DNA: TGTGCCAGCAGTCTATTTGAACTCAGACCGGGAAATTATCAGCCCCAGCATTTT.

The chain couples TRBV9 to TRBJ1-5; D might be TRBD1 (5 bases). Trimming took 0 bases from V and 4 from J, leaving 8 bases between them. The germline gives CDR1 SGDLS, CDR2 YYNGEE. The CDR3 is 14 residues long. This CDR3 is CASSVEGENQPQHF. CDR3 DNA sequence: TGTGCCAGCAGCGTAGAAGGGGAAAATCAGCCCCAGCATTTT.

There are a few counts of this clone. The chain uses TRBV30 and TRBJ1-6; D may be TRBD1 (5 bases). Germline CDR1 and CDR2: GTSNPN and SVGIG (reference sequence). The V and J ends lost 3 bases and 6 bases respectively, with 12 bases between them. The CDR3 length is 14 residues. The CDR3 region has the DNA TGTGCCTGGAGAAGTCGACAGAGTAATTCACCCCTCCACTTT. Translating it yields CAWRSRQSNSPLHF.

The V and J genes are TRBV5-1 and TRBJ1-2, with no clear D. V shed 2 bases and J shed 3 bases, with 11 bases lying between them. There are 14 residues in the CDR3. Germline assignment: CDR1 SGHRS and CDR2 YFSETQ. In DNA form, the CDR3 reads TGCGCCAGCAGCTTTACAGATGCCGACTATGGCTACACCTTC. It specifies CASSFTDADYGYTF.

V gene TRBV11-3 combines with J gene TRBJ2-5, with D perhaps matching TRBD2 (5 bases). Germline V CDR1 and CDR2: SGHNT, YENEEA. The CDR3 extends over 12 amino acids. The ends were cut back, 4 bases at V and 5 bases at J, with 8 bases in the middle. For the CDR3, the DNA is TGTGCCAGCAGCTCCGGCGGGGAGACCCAGTACTTC. Translated: CASSSGGETQYF.

V gene TRBV7-3 combines with J gene TRBJ2-7; 8 nucleotides match TRBD1. Germline trimming cut 6 bases from V and 3 bases from J; bases unmatched to any gene: 10. Germline V gives CDR1 SGHTA, CDR2 FQGTGA. There are 15 residues in the CDR3. CDR3 region: CASRIQGDLGYEQYF. The CDR3 DNA sequence: TGTGCCAGCAGAATACAGGGGGACCTGGGCTACGAGCAGTACTTC.

This chain links TRBV18 with TRBJ2-5; D perhaps matches TRBD2 (5 bases). The CDR3 totals 15 residues. Germline CDR1 is KGHSH and CDR2 is LQKENI. Trimming stripped 3 bases from V and 4 bases from J, with 15 bases between. In DNA form, the CDR3 reads TGTGCCAGCTCACCCACCGGCCAAGGAGGAGAGACCCAGTACTTC. This gives the protein CASSPTGQGGETQYF. Drawing the rest from reference TRBV18 and TRBJ2-5, the complete variable domain is NAGVMQNPRHLVRRRGQEARLRCSPMKGHSHVYWYRQLPEEGLKFMVYLQKENIIDESGMPKERFSAEFPKEGPSILRIQQVVRGDSAAYFCASSPTGQGGETQYFGPGTRLLVL.

The chain links TRBV7-2 to TRBJ1-2; D call uncertain. V was pared by 4 bases and J by 6 bases, with 12 bases between. Germline V gene data show CDR1 as SGHTA and CDR2 as FQGNSA. This CDR3 contains 13 residues. The CDR3 here is CASSYPPPDGYTF. In DNA form, the CDR3 reads TGTGCCAGCAGCTACCCACCACCGGATGGCTACACCTTC.

V usage is TRBV6-5 and J usage is TRBJ1-3; no definite D call. The V end lost 2 bases, the J end lost 4 bases, and 15 bases lay between the germline ends. This CDR3 contains 16 residues. The germline V gene encodes CDR1 MNHEY and CDR2 SVGAGI. Written as DNA, the CDR3 is TGTGCCAGCAGTTACGGCCAACAGACCGCCGGAAACACCATATATTTT. It encodes CASSYGQQTAGNTIYF.

This sequence joins TRBV4-1 and TRBJ2-3; D is perhaps TRBD1 (5 bases). With 5 bases removed from V and 2 bases from J, the gap between germline ends came to 17 bases. This CDR3 is built from 16 residues. CDR1 and CDR2 (germline): MGHRA, YSYEKL. CDR3 coding DNA: TGCGCCAGCAGCTCCCGTCGACAGCCGAACACAGATACGCAGTATTTT. It codes for CASSSRRQPNTDTQYF.

This clone showed up just once. The CDR3 DNA is TGTGCCAGCAGCGTAGGTGTAGGGACAAATGAAGCTTTCTTT. Protein product: CASSVGVGTNEAFF. The V call is TRBV9, the J call TRBJ1-1, with D possibly TRBD1 on 6 matching bases. Between the trimmed V and J ends, which lost 0 bases and 7 bases, there was a span of 13 bases. Germline CDR1 is SGDLS and CDR2 is YYNGEE. The CDR3 is 14 amino acids. Supplemented by reference TRBV9 and TRBJ1-1, the full variable domain reads DSGVTQTPKHLITATGQRVTLRCSPRSGDLSVYWYQQSLDQGLQFLIQYYNGEERAKGNILERFSAQQFPDLHSELNLSSLELGDSALYFCASSVGVGTNEAFFGQGTRLTVV.

This sequence joins TRBV24-1 and TRBJ2-3; D gene uncertain. The CDR3 spans 13 residues. CDR1 is KGHDR, CDR2 SFDVKD, per germline. V dropped 3 bases and J dropped 1 base, with 4 bases sitting between them. CDR3 coding DNA: TGTGCCACCAGTGATGGAGGCACAGATACGCAGTATTTT. Its translation: CATSDGGTDTQYF.

The CDR3 DNA reads TGTGCCAGCAGCAAAGGGACAGGGGCTTTCTATGGCTACACCTTC. Translation gives CASSKGTGAFYGYTF. The chain joins TRBV7-8 to TRBJ1-2, with 10 positions matching TRBD1. CDR1 and CDR2 (germline): SGHVS, FQNEAQ. Trimming removed 5 bases from V and 4 bases from J; junction bases left unmatched: 7. CDR3 length equals 15 residues.

The V and J genes are TRBV3-1 (or the pseudogene TRBV3-2) and TRBJ2-1; 9 bases line up with TRBD2. V trimming: 1 base; J trimming: 4 bases; junction bases outside the gene matches: 5. CDR1 and CDR2 from the germline V gene are LGHDT and YNNKEL (reference sequence). This CDR3 comprises 16 residues. The CDR3 reads CASSQGGTSKYNEQFF. In nucleotides, the CDR3 is TGTGCCAGCAGCCAAGGAGGGACTAGCAAGTACAATGAGCAGTTCTTC.

The chain carries TRBV11-2 and TRBJ2-7, with TRBD2 as a possible D gene (5 bases). CDR3 length: 16 residues. V was shortened by 0 bases and J by 2 bases, with 14 bases between the two germline ends. CDR1 is SGHAT, CDR2 FQNNGV, per germline. The CDR3 loop is CASSLDQSGNPYEQYF. The CDR3 nucleotides are TGTGCCAGCAGCTTAGATCAGTCCGGGAACCCCTACGAGCAGTACTTC.

The chain combines TRBV13 with TRBJ1-6, with 8 bases fitting TRBD1. V was clipped by 6 bases and J by 9 bases; unmatched bases: 10. CDR3 length equals 15 residues. Germline V gene lookup returns CDR1 PRHDT and CDR2 FYEKMQ (reference sequence). Here the CDR3 reads CASSSRQGSGSPLHF. The DNA of the CDR3 is TGTGCCAGCAGTTCAAGACAGGGGTCGGGTTCACCCCTCCACTTT.

This chain joins TRBV9 and TRBJ2-1, with 7 bases aligning to TRBD2. Germline CDR1 reads SGDLS; CDR2 reads YYNGEE. Trimming took 0 bases from V and 0 from J; bases not matched to a gene: 6. The CDR3 is 17 amino acids. CDR3 DNA sequence: TGTGCCAGCAGCGTAGTAGGGCTAGCGGTCTCCTACAATGAGCAGTTCTTC. It translates to CASSVVGLAVSYNEQFF.

The rearrangement joins TRBV5-5 to TRBJ2-1; 7 bases fit TRBD1. The V segment lost 5 bases and the J segment 0 bases; nucleotides outside the gene matches: 11. The CDR3 spans 17 residues. Germline V CDR1 and CDR2: SGHKS, YYEKEE (reference sequence). CDR3 nucleotides: TGTGCCAGCAGACAAAACCCAGGGGGAAGCTCCTACAATGAGCAGTTCTTC. Translation: CASRQNPGGSSYNEQFF. Using reference TRBV5-5 and TRBJ2-1 for the parts outside the CDR3, the full variable domain is DAGVTQSPTHLIKTRGQQVTLRCSPISGHKSVSWYQQVLGQGPQFIFQYYEKEERGRGNFPDRFSARQFPNYSSELNVNALLLGDSALYLCASRQNPGGSSYNEQFFGPGTRLTVL.

This clone was detected only once. The V and J genes are TRBV9 and TRBJ2-1; 7 bases are shared with TRBD2. Germline V gene data show CDR1 as SGDLS and CDR2 as YYNGEE. The CDR3 is 15 residues long. Germline trimming cut 1 base from V and 8 bases from J; bases unmatched to any gene: 9. CDR3 loop: CASSVSIREVDEQFF. CDR3 sequence (DNA): TGTGCCAGCAGCGTATCCATTCGGGAGGTAGATGAGCAGTTCTTC.

The V and J genes are TRBV7-9 and TRBJ1-1, with no clear D. The CDR3 length is 14 residues. V lost 3 bases and J 2 bases, leaving 10 bases between the germline ends. The V gene's germline CDR1 is SEHNR and CDR2 FQNEAQ (reference sequence). CDR3 loop: CASSFQQINTEAFF. The CDR3 nucleotides read TGTGCCAGCAGCTTCCAACAGATAAACACTGAAGCTTTCTTT.

As to this clone: The same CDR3 also results from other DNA sequences found in this sample. The chain carries TRBV18 and TRBJ1-1, with D unclear. The germline V and J ends were trimmed by 2 bases and 1 base, with 5 bases remaining between them. The V gene's germline CDR1 is KGHSH and CDR2 LQKENI. This CDR3 contains 13 residues. The chain's CDR3 is CASSPGRNTEAFF. In DNA, the CDR3 is TGTGCCAGCTCACCAGGGAGGAACACTGAAGCTTTCTTT.